What follows describes a single TCR beta chain. Libraries used 5'RACE template switching adding universal primer site and UMIs. Using the 5' RACE reads, TCRdb records one entry per CDR3 protein without DNA. The repertoire table contains roughly 450,000 distinct CDR3 sequences. These data come from a study of T cells expressing NK-cell markers. Overall study context: Out of eight donors sequenced, seven tested HCMV-seropositive and the remaining one seronegative.

This CDR3 is built from 16 residues. The germline gives CDR1 MGHRA, CDR2 YSYEKL. The clonotype originates from a woman aged 50 to 65 in good health. Sequencing used blood T cells: a sorted CD56 or NKG2C T cell subset, CD4+ or CD8+ T cells, or bulk PBMC T cells (not recorded which). The rearrangement links TRBV4-1 to TRBJ2-7; no DNA is available, so the TRBD2 call from TCRdb remains unchecked. CDR3 loop: CASGLSAEVSMIEQYF.